This T cell receptor beta chain was documented in a study of beta chain features in type 1 diabetes. A note on this clone: Its antigen is unidentified.

CDR1 and CDR2 (germline): SQVTM, ANQGSEA. V dropped 4 bases and J dropped 5 bases, with 9 bases sitting between them. The CDR3 loop spans 12 amino acids. Study-level results: There was no resolution here of whether HLA type influences TCRB rearrangement.

TCRB transcripts that were expressed got sequenced, as all of the isolated RNA had been reverse transcribed. TCRdb's table, derived via immunoSEQ multiplex PCR, lists solely in-frame clones and lacks some. The table shows hundreds of thousands of clones, with 17% occurring only once. The sequenced sample consisted of naive CD4+ T cells from blood. This receptor was identified in a woman younger than 30 in good health. V and J are TRBV29-1 and TRBJ1-5; D is unclear. CDR3 in amino acids: CSVVTADQPQHF. In nucleotides, the CDR3 is TGCAGCGTTGTCACCGCGGATCAGCCCCAGCATTTT.